The 8 T cell receptor beta chains reported below all come from one sample, sequenced in a study of control samples from healthy donors and cancer patients. Generated by immunoSEQ multiplex PCR, the TCRdb table keeps only in-frame clones and is missing some. The repertoire holds roughly 150,000 clones, around nine tenths seen once, with 1.7% in the top ten. The source material was blood. All receptors come from a man aged 18 to 35 in good health.

V gene TRBV5-5 combines with J gene TRBJ2-5; a possible D gene is TRBD1 (6 bases). Germline V gene sequence: CDR1 SGHKS, CDR2 YYEKEE (reference sequence). This CDR3 spans 14 amino acids. V was clipped by 4 bases and J by 2 bases, with 12 bases between them. The CDR3 sequence is CASSIGQIQETQYF. CDR3 in DNA: TGTGCCAGCAGCATCGGACAGATTCAAGAGACCCAGTACTTC.

The chain has TRBV11-3 and TRBJ2-3, with 9 bases matching TRBD1. V was clipped by 5 bases and J by 4 bases; unmatched bases: 4. The CDR3 totals 14 residues. Germline CDR1 is SGHNT and CDR2 is YENEEA. The CDR3 sequence is CASSDRGRADTQYF. The CDR3 region has the DNA TGTGCCAGCAGCGACAGGGGGAGGGCAGATACGCAGTATTTT.

The chain uses TRBV30 and TRBJ2-3; D perhaps matches TRBD2 (5 bases). This CDR3 spans 16 amino acids. Germline V gene sequence: CDR1 GTSNPN, CDR2 SVGIG (reference sequence). The V end was cut by 0 bases, the J end by 0 bases, with 13 bases between. CDR3 residues: CAWSVPAVASTDTQYF. CDR3 coding DNA: TGTGCCTGGAGTGTACCGGCGGTAGCGAGCACAGATACGCAGTATTTT.

The chain couples TRBV3-1 (or the pseudogene TRBV3-2) to TRBJ1-5; no clear D gene. V lost 4 bases and J 1 base, leaving 8 bases between the germline ends. Germline V gene lookup returns CDR1 LGHDT and CDR2 YNNKEL (reference sequence). The CDR3 consists of 14 residues. The CDR3 nucleotides are TGTGCCAGCAGCCGGGGTGGGAGCAATCAGCCCCAGCATTTT. It yields the protein CASSRGGSNQPQHF.

The chain carries TRBV5-6 and TRBJ1-1, with D tentatively TRBD1 (5 bases). Per the germline V gene, CDR1 is SGHDT and CDR2 is YYEEEE. The CDR3 runs 11 residues. Trimming took 1 base from V and 11 from J, leaving 9 bases between them. The CDR3 sequence: CASSLRGRAFF. In DNA form, the CDR3 reads TGTGCCAGCAGCTTGCGGGGCAGGGCTTTCTTT.

J is TRBJ2-2 and V is TRBV2; the match to TRBD2 covers 11 bases. The CDR3 is made up of 18 amino acids. The V and J ends lost 5 bases and 0 bases, in that order; junction bases with no gene match: 8. Germline V gives CDR1 SNHLY, CDR2 FYNNEI. Written as DNA, the CDR3 is TGTGCCAGCAGTTCCCCGACTAGCGGGGCCTCGAACACCGGGGAGCTGTTTTTT. This gives the protein CASSSPTSGASNTGELFF.

The chain carries TRBV4-2 and TRBJ1-4; D might be TRBD1 (5 bases). The V gene's germline CDR1 is LGHNA and CDR2 YNFKEQ. The CDR3 is made up of 18 amino acids. V lost 0 bases and J 4 bases, leaving 18 bases between the germline ends. The CDR3 is CASSQDSARDYVNEKLFF. The CDR3 DNA reads TGTGCCAGCAGCCAAGATTCGGCGAGGGACTACGTTAATGAAAAACTGTTTTTT.

The chain joins TRBV29-1 to TRBJ1-2, with 8 positions matching TRBD1. The trim removed 2 bases at V and 4 bases at J, leaving 6 bases unmatched. Germline V gene lookup returns CDR1 SQVTM and CDR2 ANQGSEA. CDR3 size: 14 residues. The CDR3 sequence: CSVERQGAGYGYTF. Written as DNA, the CDR3 is TGCAGCGTTGAACGGCAGGGGGCCGGCTATGGCTACACCTTC.